This T cell receptor beta chain was retrieved from a study of Ad26.COV2.S vaccination and SARS-CoV-2 variants. Study overall: Ad26.COV2.S shots went into the muscle once or twice, 56 days apart. Study-level findings and limits: Reported post-vaccination CD8+ and CD4+ T cell responses to spike showed substantial breadth. Placebo and vaccine recipients had non-spike TCR breadth that was similar.

On this clone itself: What it binds is unknown.

The repertoire was sequenced with immunoSEQ multiplex PCR; TCRdb's copy has only in-frame clones and lacks some. This table has some 340,000 clones, around 85% appearing once. Losses at the gene ends were 5 bases for V and 9 bases for J; bases not matched to a gene: 8. Germline CDR1 is SNHLY and CDR2 is FYNNEI. The CDR3 is made up of 14 amino acids. As for treatment: approximately 18 received Ad26.COV2.S at low or high dose, single or two shots; several received placebo; per-sample allocation not given. Repertoires come from day 63 after the first vaccine or placebo injection. The gene calls are TRBV2 and TRBJ2-1; TRBD1 matches at 9 bases. The source was peripheral blood, collected in a trial of Ad26.COV2.S vaccine versus placebo. This TCR came from a person aged 18 to 59 who received the Ad26.COV2.S COVID-19 vaccine or a placebo. The CDR3 loop reads CASSRRDRASEQFF. CDR3 DNA sequence: TGTGCCAGCAGTCGCCGGGACAGGGCGAGTGAGCAGTTCTTC.